Presented here are 23 T cell receptor beta chains from one specimen sequenced in a study of patients and donors after allogeneic stem cell transplantation. TCRdb re-analysed the RT-PCR reads in MiXCR, keeping a single row per CDR3 protein. Here the sample spans over 400,000 distinct CDR3 sequences, 16% being singletons. Source material: blood, either unsorted or a sorted T cell fraction (not recorded which). Receptors originate from a human donor who was either an allogeneic HSCT recipient or a stem cell or donor lymphocyte infusion donor (not recorded which). It is not recorded whose cells these are; they may come from a transplant donor.

The V and J genes are TRBV12-3 or TRBV12-4 and TRBJ2-3; TRBD2 agrees at 7 bases. This CDR3 region has 16 residues. V gave up 5 bases and J gave up 5 bases; unmatched junction bases: 13. CDR3 region: CASSLDPGLIGDTQYF. For the CDR3, the DNA is TGTGCCAGCAGTCTCGATCCGGGACTAATAGGAGATACGCAGTATTTT.

This clonotype showed up just a few times. This CDR3 reads CASSSPRGASNTEAFF. CDR3 bases: TGTGCCAGCAGCTCACCCAGGGGCGCCTCGAACACTGAAGCTTTCTTT. The chain is built from TRBV7-9 and TRBJ1-1; perhaps TRBD1 as D (6 bases). The germline gives CDR1 SEHNR, CDR2 FQNEAQ (reference sequence). The ends were cut back, 4 bases at V and 1 base at J, with 16 bases in the middle. This CDR3 comprises 16 residues.

In this sample, this clonotype turned up a few times. The rearrangement links TRBV7-6 to TRBJ2-1, with TRBD1 matching over 8 bases. The germline V gene has CDR1 SGHVS and CDR2 FNYEAQ. CDR3 length equals 20 residues. V lost 1 base to trimming and J lost 4 bases; unmatched junction nucleotides: 18. CDR3 in amino acids: CASSLGTGPPGLSLYNEQFF. Written as DNA, the CDR3 is TGTGCCAGCAGCTTAGGGACAGGGCCCCCGGGACTTTCACTTTACAATGAGCAGTTCTTC.

This clonotype was picked up many times. The chain joins TRBV5-1 to TRBJ2-7; 9 nucleotides line up with TRBD2. CDR3 length equals 13 residues. The germline gives CDR1 SGHRS, CDR2 YFSETQ. The V segment lost 4 bases and the J segment 2 bases; nucleotides outside the gene matches: 1. CDR3 coding DNA: TGCGCCAGCAGCAGACTAGCGGCCTACGAGCAGTACTTC. Amino acids: CASSRLAAYEQYF.

This clonotype occurred a few times. This sequence joins TRBV20-1 and TRBJ1-5; a weak D match, TRBD1 (6 bases). The germline CDR1 and CDR2 sequences are DFQATT and SNEGSKA (reference sequence). The CDR3 consists of 17 residues. Trimming removed 1 base at V and 4 bases at J, with 20 bases between. In DNA form, the CDR3 reads TGCAGTGCTAGAGTCCCCGGGGGGGGGCGAAAGAATCAGCCCCAGCATTTT. Translating it yields CSARVPGGGRKNQPQHF.

The CDR3 DNA is TGTGCCACTTTCCGGGGCACCATATATTTT. It yields the protein CATFRGTIYF. This chain joins TRBV12-3 or TRBV12-4 and TRBJ1-3; D unclear. The ends were cut back, 10 bases at V and 9 bases at J, with 10 bases in the middle. The CDR3 has 10 amino acids.

This clonotype was detected only a few times. The gene calls are TRBV6-6 and TRBJ1-1; 8 bases map to TRBD1. This CDR3 spans 13 amino acids. After removal of 6 bases from V and 4 bases from J, the junction contained 4 bases not matched to a gene. Germline lookup yields CDR1 MNHNY and CDR2 SVGAGI (reference sequence). The CDR3 nucleotides are TGTGCCAGCAGACTGGACAGGGCCACTGAAGCTTTCTTT. This gives the protein CASRLDRATEAFF.

This chain joins TRBV6-5 and TRBJ1-6; 7 bases agree with TRBD1. Germline CDR1 and CDR2: MNHEY and SVGAGI. Trimming cost V 2 bases and J 9 bases; bases outside gene matches: 4. The CDR3 extends over 14 amino acids. The chain's CDR3 is CASSYAAGGSPLHF. CDR3 in DNA: TGTGCCAGCAGTTACGCTGCAGGGGGTTCACCCCTCCACTTT.

This clonotype turned up a few times. The chain couples TRBV7-6 to TRBJ2-1, with 7 nucleotides matching TRBD2. The CDR3 is 14 residues long. CDR1 SGHVS and CDR2 FNYEAQ come from the germline V gene. V shed 3 bases, J shed 6 bases, and the junction held 5 bases outside the gene matches. CDR3 sequence reads: CASSLSASGNEQFF. The CDR3 DNA follows: TGTGCCAGCAGCTTGTCGGCTAGCGGCAATGAGCAGTTCTTC. Full variable domain (outside the CDR3, taken from reference TRBV7-6 and TRBJ2-1): GAGVSQSPRYKVTKRGQDVALRCDPISGHVSLYWYRQALGQGPEFLTYFNYEAQQDKSGLPNDRFSAERPEGSISTLTIQRTEQRDSAMYRCASSLSASGNEQFFGPGTRLTVL.

This rearrangement joins TRBV7-9 to TRBJ1-2; D perhaps matches TRBD1 (6 bases). This CDR3 spans 14 amino acids. Germline V gene data show CDR1 as SEHNR and CDR2 as FQNEAQ (reference sequence). V lost 5 bases, J lost 4 bases, and 14 bases lay in between. The CDR3 loop reads CASSQTGLVYGYTF. The CDR3 DNA is TGTGCCAGCAGCCAAACAGGGCTCGTCTATGGCTACACCTTC.

The table lists this clonotype with a few counts. J is TRBJ2-5 and V is TRBV12-3 or TRBV12-4; 8 positions match TRBD2. The CDR3 totals 14 residues. The junction had 2 bases not matched to a gene; V was cut back by 3 bases and J by 2 bases. CDR3 nucleotides: TGTGCCAGCAGTTTCGGCGGGAGGCAAGAGACCCAGTACTTC. Protein: CASSFGGRQETQYF.

This chain links TRBV5-6 with TRBJ2-5; perhaps TRBD2 as D (5 bases). Germline values: CDR1 SGHDT, CDR2 YYEEEE. This CDR3 spans 15 amino acids. Trimming cost V 0 bases and J 4 bases, with 13 bases left between them. The CDR3 DNA is TGTGCCAGCAGCTTGGTCAGGACGGCGGGAGAGACCCAGTACTTC. This sequence encodes CASSLVRTAGETQYF.

CDR3 in DNA: TGTGCCACCAGCAGAGATTGGGGGTCCAGCTCCTACAATGAGCAGTTCTTC. It encodes CATSRDWGSSSYNEQFF. The chain combines TRBV15 with TRBJ2-1, with D tentatively TRBD1 or TRBD2 (5 bases each). Germline lookup yields CDR1 LNHNV and CDR2 YYDKDF (reference sequence). The CDR3 loop spans 17 amino acids. V was trimmed by 0 bases and J by 0 bases, leaving 12 bases between them.

This clonotype appeared many times. J is TRBJ2-3 and V is TRBV12-3 or TRBV12-4; 9 nucleotides match TRBD1. CDR3 length: 15 amino acids. V lost 7 bases to trimming and J lost 5 bases; unmatched junction nucleotides: 10. CDR3 in amino acids: CASTLGQGFRDTQYF. CDR3 nucleotides: TGTGCCAGCACCCTAGGACAGGGGTTCCGAGATACGCAGTATTTT.

This chain uses TRBV5-1 with TRBJ2-3; D unresolved. Germline assignment: CDR1 SGHRS and CDR2 YFSETQ. The germline V and J ends were trimmed by 3 bases and 5 bases, with 13 bases remaining between them. This CDR3 has 14 amino acids. The CDR3 reads CASSSQGWGDTQYF. The CDR3 DNA reads TGCGCCAGCAGCTCCCAAGGCTGGGGAGATACGCAGTATTTT.

There are a few counts of this clonotype. The chain joins TRBV7-7 to TRBJ2-5; no firm D call. Trimming removed 5 bases at V and 0 bases at J, with 10 bases between. Germline V gives CDR1 SSHAT, CDR2 FNYEAQ (reference sequence). The CDR3 has 14 residues. The DNA of the CDR3 is TGTGCCAGCAGCCCCTCACTCCACCAAGAGACCCAGTACTTC. Translation gives CASSPSLHQETQYF.

V is TRBV12-3 or TRBV12-4 and J is TRBJ2-1; 11 bases are a match to TRBD2. The CDR3 is 15 residues long. V lost 6 bases, J lost 7 bases, and 8 bases stayed unmatched. CDR3 DNA sequence: TGTGCCAGCAGCCGAGAAGGACTAGCGGGTAATGAGCAGTTCTTC. Translation: CASSREGLAGNEQFF.

This clonotype showed up just a few times. This chain uses TRBV7-3 with TRBJ2-2; no clear D gene. Trimming stripped 1 base from V and 0 bases from J, with 12 bases between. The germline gives CDR1 SGHTA, CDR2 FQGTGA. This CDR3 has 17 amino acids. CDR3 sequence reads: CASSLNPSHANTGELFF. In nucleotides, the CDR3 is TGTGCCAGCAGCTTAAATCCGTCCCACGCGAACACCGGGGAGCTGTTTTTT.

This chain uses TRBV24-1 with TRBJ2-1, with D perhaps matching TRBD2 (7 bases). Germline V lookup: CDR1 KGHDR, CDR2 SFDVKD. The CDR3 extends over 14 amino acids. Trimming took 8 bases from V and 7 from J, leaving 17 bases between them. CDR3 DNA: TGTGCCACCACTACGGGGGGCGCGGGTAATGAGCAGTTCTTC. This gives the protein CATTTGGAGNEQFF.

In its sample, this clonotype was seen a few times. V usage is TRBV5-1 and J usage is TRBJ1-3; D is unclear. V shed 0 bases and J shed 0 bases, with 7 bases lying between them. From germline, CDR1 is SGHRS and CDR2 YFSETQ. The CDR3 extends over 15 amino acids. The CDR3 reads CASSLVSGSGNTIYF. For the CDR3, the DNA is TGCGCCAGCAGCTTGGTCTCAGGCTCTGGAAACACCATATATTTT.

This chain uses TRBV6-2 or TRBV6-3 with TRBJ1-5; TRBD1 might be the D (6 bases). This CDR3 spans 18 amino acids. Germline-derived CDR1 and CDR2 are MNHEY and SVGEGT. The V gene lost 2 bases and the J gene lost 6 bases, with 23 bases spanning the gap. CDR3 sequence reads: CASSYAGYREGLRQPQHF. The CDR3, as DNA: TGTGCCAGCAGTTACGCCGGGTACAGGGAGGGTCTGCGTCAGCCCCAGCATTTT.

The chain recombines TRBV7-2 with TRBJ1-1; D is unresolved. CDR1 SGHTA and CDR2 FQGNSA come from the germline V gene. The CDR3 consists of 14 residues. Trimming left V 5 bases short and J 0 bases short, with 10 bases between. CDR3 bases: TGTGCCAGCAGCCTAAAAGGACTGAACACTGAAGCTTTCTTT. Its protein is CASSLKGLNTEAFF.

V is TRBV20-1 and J is TRBJ2-2; D is unclear. The V gene lost 5 bases and the J gene lost 8 bases, with 12 bases spanning the gap. CDR3 length: 12 residues. Germline values: CDR1 DFQATT, CDR2 SNEGSKA (reference sequence). CDR3 sequence reads: CSAPIRSGELFF. CDR3 bases: TGCAGTGCTCCTATAAGATCGGGGGAGCTGTTTTTT.